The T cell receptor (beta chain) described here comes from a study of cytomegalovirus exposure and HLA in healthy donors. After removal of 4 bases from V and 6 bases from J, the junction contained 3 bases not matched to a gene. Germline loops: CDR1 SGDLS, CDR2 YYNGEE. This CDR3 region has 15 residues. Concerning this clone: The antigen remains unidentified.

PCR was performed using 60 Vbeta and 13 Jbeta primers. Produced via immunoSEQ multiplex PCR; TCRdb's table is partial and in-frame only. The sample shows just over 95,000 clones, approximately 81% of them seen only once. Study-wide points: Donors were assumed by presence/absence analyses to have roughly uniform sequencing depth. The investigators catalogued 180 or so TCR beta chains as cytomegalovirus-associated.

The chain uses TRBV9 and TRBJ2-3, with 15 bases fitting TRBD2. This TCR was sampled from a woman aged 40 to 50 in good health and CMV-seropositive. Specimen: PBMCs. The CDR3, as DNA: TGTGCCAGCAGCAAAGGGACTAGCGGGAGGGATACGCAGTATTTT. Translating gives CASSKGTSGRDTQYF.